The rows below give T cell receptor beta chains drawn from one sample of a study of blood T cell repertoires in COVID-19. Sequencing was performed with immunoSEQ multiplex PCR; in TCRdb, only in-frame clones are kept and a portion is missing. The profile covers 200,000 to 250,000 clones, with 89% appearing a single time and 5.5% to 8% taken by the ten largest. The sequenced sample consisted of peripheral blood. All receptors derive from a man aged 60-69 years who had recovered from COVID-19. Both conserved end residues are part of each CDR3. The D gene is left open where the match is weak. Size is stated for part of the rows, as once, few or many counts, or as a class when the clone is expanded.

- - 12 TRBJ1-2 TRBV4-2 TGTGCCAGCAGCCCGGGTACCTATGGCTACACCTTC CASSPGTYGYTF
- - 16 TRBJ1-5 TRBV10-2 TGCGCCAGCAGTGTTGGGGCCGATTATAGCAATCAGCCCCAGCATTTT CASSVGADYSNQPQHF
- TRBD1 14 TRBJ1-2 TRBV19 TGTGCCAGTAGTGGGACAGGGGGTGTCTATGGCTACACCTTC CASSGTGGVYGYTF
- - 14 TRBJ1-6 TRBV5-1 TGCGCCAGCAGCTTGGGGGGCGACGGTTCACCCCTCCACTTT CASSLGGDGSPLHF
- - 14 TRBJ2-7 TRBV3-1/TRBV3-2 TGTGCCAGCAGCCAAGATAGCCTAGCCTACGAGCAGTACTTC CASSQDSLAYEQYF
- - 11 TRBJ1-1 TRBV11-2 TGTGCCAGCAGATCAGGGTCTTACGCTTTCTTT CASRSGSYAFF
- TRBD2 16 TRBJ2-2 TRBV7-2 TGTGCCAGCACCCTTCTCGGACTAGCGGACACCGGGGAGCTGTTTTTT CASTLLGLADTGELFF
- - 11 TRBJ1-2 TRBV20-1 TGCAGTGCTACAAGCTCCTATGGCTACACCTTC CSATSSYGYTF
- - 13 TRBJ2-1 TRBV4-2 TGTGCCAGCAGCCAAGATCTCGGGGGTGAGCAGTTCTTC CASSQDLGGEQFF
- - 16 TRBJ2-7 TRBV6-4 TGTGCCAGCAGTTTCCTTCCGGGTCAGGGGATCTACGAGCAGTACTTC CASSFLPGQGIYEQYF
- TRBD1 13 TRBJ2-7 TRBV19 TGTGCCACCGCGACAGGGGGCCGCCGCGAGCAGTACTTC CATATGGRREQYF
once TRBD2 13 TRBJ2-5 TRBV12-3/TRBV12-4 TGTGCCAGCAGCTTCGGGGGGCAAGAGACCCAGTACTTC CASSFGGQETQYF
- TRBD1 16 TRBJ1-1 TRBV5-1 TGCGCCAGCAGCCGCGAGAGACAGGGAGGTGACACTGAAGCTTTCTTT CASSRERQGGDTEAFF
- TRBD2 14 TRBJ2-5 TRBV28 TGTGCCTCCTCCTTAGCGGGAGTAGTGGAGACCCAGTACTTC CASSLAGVVETQYF
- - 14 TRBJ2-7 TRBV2 TGTGCCATTTCACAGGCATTAGAAACCTACGAGCAGTACTTC CAISQALETYEQYF